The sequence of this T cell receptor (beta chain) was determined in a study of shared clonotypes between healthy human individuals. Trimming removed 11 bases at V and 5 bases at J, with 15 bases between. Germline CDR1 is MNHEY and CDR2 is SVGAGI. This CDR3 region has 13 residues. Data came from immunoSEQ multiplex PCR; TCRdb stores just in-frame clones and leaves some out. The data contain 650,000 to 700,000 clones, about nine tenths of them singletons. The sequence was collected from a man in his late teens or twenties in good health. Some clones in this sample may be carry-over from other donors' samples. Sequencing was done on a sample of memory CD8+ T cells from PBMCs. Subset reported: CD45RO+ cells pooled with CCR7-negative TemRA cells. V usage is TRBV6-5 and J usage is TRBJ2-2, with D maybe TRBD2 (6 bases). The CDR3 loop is CAVLEGRTGELFF. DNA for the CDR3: TGTGCCGTCCTGGAGGGCCGGACCGGGGAGCTGTTTTTT.